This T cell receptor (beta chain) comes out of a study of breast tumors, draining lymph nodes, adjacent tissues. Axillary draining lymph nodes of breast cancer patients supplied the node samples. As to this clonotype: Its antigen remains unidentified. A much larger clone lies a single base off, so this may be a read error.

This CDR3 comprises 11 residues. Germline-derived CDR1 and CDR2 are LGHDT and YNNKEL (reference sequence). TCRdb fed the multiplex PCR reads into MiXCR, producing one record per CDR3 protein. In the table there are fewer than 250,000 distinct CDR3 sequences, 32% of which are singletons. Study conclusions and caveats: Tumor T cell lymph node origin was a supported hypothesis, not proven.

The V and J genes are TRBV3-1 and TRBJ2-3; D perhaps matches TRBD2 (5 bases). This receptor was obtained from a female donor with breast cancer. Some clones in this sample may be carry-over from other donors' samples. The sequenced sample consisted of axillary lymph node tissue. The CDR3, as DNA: TGTGCCAGCAGCGTGGGAGATGCGCAGTATTTT. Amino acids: CASSVGDAQYF.